A selection of T cell receptor beta chains follows, all from one sample in a study of cytomegalovirus exposure and HLA in healthy donors. TCRdb keeps only in-frame clones here, not all; method: immunoSEQ multiplex PCR. This repertoire shows about 170,000 clones, 76% found once; its top ten account for 0.6% to 0.9%. Sequencing was carried out using PBMCs. These TCRs come from a female donor in good health and CMV-seronegative. Each CDR3 is given with its conserved first and last residue. A D gene is named only where the DNA matches it firmly. For some rows the clone size is stated as once, few or many, or as a class when expanded; others skip it.

TRBV19,TRBJ2-1,TRBD2,few,TGTGCCAGTAGTCCTCTCCTCCGCGGGGGCTCCTACAATGAGCAGTTCTTC,CASSPLLRGGSYNEQFF
TRBV5-6,TRBJ2-3,.,.,TGTGCCAGCAGCTTGTTTCTGGACACTAGCACAGATACGCAGTATTTT,CASSLFLDTSTDTQYF
TRBV30,TRBJ2-2,.,few,TGTGCCTGGAGTGCAGTCCCTGGCACCGGGGAGCTGTTTTTT,CAWSAVPGTGELFF
TRBV7-2,TRBJ2-7,TRBD1,.,TGTGCCAGCAGCTTAATGCTACAGGGGGGACCACGTCCGTACTTC,CASSLMLQGGPRPYF
TRBV5-1,TRBJ2-3,TRBD2,.,TGCGCCAGCAGCGGAACGACTAGCGGGAGTTTAGATACGCAGTATTTT,CASSGTTSGSLDTQYF
TRBV6-6,TRBJ1-6,TRBD1,.,TGTGCCAGCAGTTTCAGGACAGGGGGTAATTCACCCCTCCACTTT,CASSFRTGGNSPLHF
TRBV5-6,TRBJ1-3,.,.,TGTGCCAGCAGCTTGTGGGGACTCCGCTCTGGAAACACCATATATTTT,CASSLWGLRSGNTIYF
TRBV9,TRBJ2-1,TRBD2,.,TGTGCCAGCAGCGCACCCACGGGACTAGCGGGAGACTATGAGCAGTTCTTC,CASSAPTGLAGDYEQFF
TRBV28,TRBJ2-6,.,.,TGTGCCACCTACCCAGGGGCTGGGGCCAACGTCCTGACTTTC,CATYPGAGANVLTF
TRBV11-1,TRBJ2-7,TRBD2,.,TGTGCCAGCAGCCCCGGGACTAGCGGGGGTTACGAGCAGTACTTC,CASSPGTSGGYEQYF
TRBV10-3,TRBJ2-6,TRBD2,.,TGTGCCATCAGTGAAAAAGCGGGAGGGTCCTCTGGGGCCAACGGCCTGACTTTC,CAISEKAGGSSGANGLTF
TRBV7-9,TRBJ1-2,.,.,TGTGCCAGCAGCTTAGATGGGGCGCGAATAGGTGGCTACACCTTC,CASSLDGARIGGYTF
TRBV28,TRBJ1-2,.,.,TGTGCCACCACCTTGAGGGGGAACGGGGATGGCTACACCTTC,CATTLRGNGDGYTF
TRBV27,TRBJ2-7,TRBD1,few,TGTGCCAGCAGTTCGGCGGACAGGATCCACGAGCAGTACTTC,CASSSADRIHEQYF
TRBV7-3,TRBJ2-1,TRBD2,.,TGTGCCAGCAGCCACGGGACTAGCGGGAGTTATGAGCAGTTCTTC,CASSHGTSGSYEQFF
TRBV28,TRBJ2-2,TRBD1,.,TGTGCCAGCAGTCGGACAGGGGTGAACACCGGGGAGCTGTTTTTT,CASSRTGVNTGELFF
TRBV11-3,TRBJ2-7,.,.,TGTGCCAGCAGCCCAGACAAGCAACCCTACGAGCAGTACTTC,CASSPDKQPYEQYF
TRBV7-2,TRBJ2-7,TRBD1,.,TGTGCCAGCAGCTTATGGGGCGCGACAGGGGCGGGGAACGAGCAGTACTTC,CASSLWGATGAGNEQYF
TRBV5-1,TRBJ2-3,.,.,TGCGCCAGCAGCCCACAGGGAGATACGCAGTATTTT,CASSPQGDTQYF
TRBV5-1,TRBJ2-3,TRBD1,.,TGCGCCAGCAGCACGGGGACAGGGGGTTCCAGCACAGATACGCAGTATTTT,CASSTGTGGSSTDTQYF
TRBV7-8,TRBJ1-1,.,.,TGTGCCAGCACCGGGGGGGGGATGAACACTGAAGCTTTCTTT,CASTGGGMNTEAFF
TRBV4-2,TRBJ2-2,TRBD2,.,TGTGCCAGCAATCCCTTAGCGGGTCTGGTGAACACCGGGGAGCTGTTTTTT,CASNPLAGLVNTGELFF
TRBV4-1,TRBJ1-6,TRBD1,.,TGCGCCAGCAGCCAAGTTGACAGGGTTAGGTCACCCCTCCACTTT,CASSQVDRVRSPLHF
TRBV28,TRBJ2-7,TRBD2,.,TGTGCCAGCAGTACCTCTAGCGGCGAGCAGTACTTC,CASSTSSGEQYF
TRBV10-3,TRBJ1-5,.,.,TGTGCCATCAGGGACCGGGACGGGAGTCAGCCCCAGCATTTT,CAIRDRDGSQPQHF
TRBV19,TRBJ2-1,TRBD1,once,TGTGCCAGTAGTACCCGACAGGGGTTGAACCACAATGAGCAGTTCTTC,CASSTRQGLNHNEQFF
TRBV7-2,TRBJ1-2,TRBD1,.,TGTGCCAGCAGGCGACAGGGGGCAACGGACTATGGCTACACCTTC,CASRRQGATDYGYTF
TRBV7-9,TRBJ2-2,.,.,TGTGCCAGCAGCTCCCTCCTTCAGGGGGGGAACACCGGGGAGCTGTTTTTT,CASSSLLQGGNTGELFF
TRBV19,TRBJ1-1,.,.,TGTGCCAGTAAACGGGGGGACAACACTGAAGCTTTCTTT,CASKRGDNTEAFF
TRBV4-3,TRBJ2-6,.,.,TGCGCCAGCAGCCATTTTCAGACAGTTTTCTCTGGGGCCAACGTCCTGACTTTC,CASSHFQTVFSGANVLTF
TRBV30,TRBJ1-1,TRBD1,.,TGTGCCTCCCGGGGTCAGGGGGCGTTCGCTGAAGCTTTCTTT,CASRGQGAFAEAFF
TRBV6-5,TRBJ2-2,TRBD1,.,TGTGCCAGCAGGGACACAGGGGGGCGCACCGGGGAGCTGTTTTTT,CASRDTGGRTGELFF
TRBV7-2,TRBJ1-3,.,.,TGTGCCAGCAGCAAGACATTAACAGGGCTCGGAAACACCATATATTTT,CASSKTLTGLGNTIYF
TRBV9,TRBJ2-7,.,.,TGTGCCAGCAGCCCAACCGGTACCTACGAGCAGTACTTC,CASSPTGTYEQYF
TRBV15,TRBJ1-1,.,.,TGTGCCACCAGCAGAGGAGGCGGGACGTTTGAAGCTTTCTTT,CATSRGGGTFEAFF
TRBV28,TRBJ1-5,TRBD1,.,TGTGCCAGCAGTTTGGTAGTCAGGACAGGAATTTATAGCAATCAGCCCCAGCATTTT,CASSLVVRTGIYSNQPQHF
TRBV10-3,TRBJ1-1,.,.,TGTGCCATCAGTGAGAGGGGGAGGAACACTGAAGCTTTCTTT,CAISERGRNTEAFF
TRBV6-5,TRBJ2-3,TRBD1,.,TGTGCCAGCAGTTCCCCGGACAGGGGGAGGGGGGTTACGCAGTATTTT,CASSSPDRGRGVTQYF
TRBV7-2,TRBJ2-2,.,.,TGTGCCAGCAGCGGGGACTTTAACACCGGGGAGCTGTTTTTT,CASSGDFNTGELFF
TRBV5-1,TRBJ2-3,TRBD2,.,TGCGCCAGCAGCCCTAGCCTAGCGGGGTTCAAAGATACGCAGTATTTT,CASSPSLAGFKDTQYF
TRBV5-5,TRBJ1-5,.,.,TGTGCCAGCAGCTTAACCTTATCGTCGGTTGGTCAGCCCCAGCATTTT,CASSLTLSSVGQPQHF
TRBV5-4,TRBJ1-1,TRBD1,.,TGTGCCAGCAGCTTCTCGGACAGGACCACTGAAGCTTTCTTT,CASSFSDRTTEAFF
TRBV27,TRBJ2-7,TRBD1,.,TGTGCCAGCAGTTCGGGACAGGGTGGCGAGCAGTACTTC,CASSSGQGGEQYF
TRBV6-1,TRBJ2-6,.,.,TGTGCCAGCAGTGATCTCTTGGGAACAGGGTCCTCTGGGGCCAACGGCCTGACTTTC,CASSDLLGTGSSGANGLTF
TRBV6-5,TRBJ1-1,.,.,TGTGCCAGCAGTTATAGAACCGAGAACACTGAAGCTTTCTTT,CASSYRTENTEAFF
TRBV5-5,TRBJ2-7,TRBD1,few,TGTGCCAGCAGCTTGGCTCAGGGGGCCGCCTACGAGCAGTACTTC,CASSLAQGAAYEQYF